These 13 T cell receptor beta chains share one sample of origin, sequenced in a study of blood T cell repertoires in COVID-19. Generated by immunoSEQ multiplex PCR, the TCRdb table keeps only in-frame clones and is missing some. The profile shows roughly 100,000 clones, around 85% of them singletons. Sample: peripheral blood. The receptors were sampled from a woman in her 70s with active or convalescent COVID-19.

The CDR3 loop reads CASASSYNEQFF. The CDR3 region has the DNA TGCGCCAGCGCGAGCTCCTACAATGAGCAGTTCTTC. The chain uses TRBV5-1 and TRBJ2-1, with unresolved D. V dropped 7 bases and J dropped 0 bases, with 5 bases sitting between them. Germline loops: CDR1 SGHRS, CDR2 YFSETQ. CDR3 length: 12 residues.

The J gene is TRBJ2-7, the V gene TRBV2, with D perhaps matching TRBD1 (5 bases). Trimming removed 6 bases from V and 5 bases from J, with 8 bases in between. Germline CDR1 is SNHLY and CDR2 is FYNNEI. The CDR3 sequence is 11 residues long. Written as DNA, the CDR3 is TGTGCCAGCAGCAGGGAAAACGAGCAGTACTTC. Translating gives CASSRENEQYF.

The rearrangement links TRBV6-5 to TRBJ1-1; weak D call: TRBD1 (5 bases). The CDR3 consists of 14 residues. Germline CDR1 reads MNHEY; CDR2 reads SVGAGI. V lost 8 bases, J lost 6 bases, and 19 bases lay in between. DNA for the CDR3: TGTGCCAGCTCTCTGTCGGGGGGGTACGCTGAAGCTTTCTTT. Its protein product is CASSLSGGYAEAFF.

The chain links TRBV5-5 to TRBJ2-4; 8 bases match TRBD1. The CDR3 has 14 amino acids. Germline V gene lookup returns CDR1 SGHKS and CDR2 YYEKEE (reference sequence). V was pared by 7 bases and J by 2 bases, with 5 bases of the junction left unmatched. This CDR3 reads CASGAGGTKNIQYF. The CDR3 bases are TGTGCCAGCGGCGCAGGGGGCACCAAAAACATTCAGTACTTC.

The chain combines TRBV19 with TRBJ1-5; TRBD1 is a possible D gene (5 bases). The CDR3 is made up of 16 amino acids. V shed 6 bases and J shed 2 bases, with 17 bases lying between them. From germline, CDR1 is LNHDA and CDR2 SQIVND (reference sequence). CDR3 protein: CASRVGGGGGNQPQHF. CDR3 DNA sequence: TGTGCCAGTAGAGTGGGGGGGGGTGGGGGCAATCAGCCCCAGCATTTT.

The chain joins TRBV3-1 (or the pseudogene TRBV3-2) to TRBJ2-7; D unclear. The germline gives CDR1 LGHDT, CDR2 YNNKEL (reference sequence). The CDR3 sequence is 16 residues long. Trimming pared 1 base from V and 6 bases from J, leaving 19 bases between. The CDR3: CASSQGWNSRVGEQYF. The CDR3 DNA reads TGTGCCAGCAGCCAAGGTTGGAACTCTCGGGTGGGCGAGCAGTACTTC.

This clone is a singleton in its sample. This sequence joins TRBV2 and TRBJ2-5; 8 nucleotides match TRBD1. The CDR3 covers 13 residues. CDR1 and CDR2 (germline): SNHLY, FYNNEI. Trimming removed 6 bases from V and 0 bases from J; junction bases left unmatched: 0. CDR3 nucleotide sequence: TGTGCCAGCAGGGACAGGGACCAAGAGACCCAGTACTTC. As protein: CASRDRDQETQYF.

The chain links TRBV1 to TRBJ1-1. TRBV1 is described as a pseudogene. This CDR3 has 17 residues. Here the CDR3 reads CTSSQGKRVLMNTEAFF. The CDR3 nucleotides read TGCACCAGCAGCCAAGGCAAACGCGTACTAATGAACACTGAAGCTTTCTTT.

The chain is built from TRBV6-6 and TRBJ2-4; D unresolved. The CDR3 is made up of 14 amino acids. V was pared by 5 bases and J by 11 bases, with 19 bases between. Looked up from germline, CDR1 is MNHNY and CDR2 is SVGAGI (reference sequence). The CDR3 protein is CASSQTGSHSLQYF. The CDR3 DNA reads as TGTGCCAGCAGTCAGACCGGGTCCCACTCCCTTCAGTACTTC.

The V call is TRBV9, the J call TRBJ2-7, with 8 bases aligning to TRBD2. Unmatched junction bases numbered 6, after V lost 0 bases and J lost 4 bases. CDR1 SGDLS and CDR2 YYNGEE come from the germline V gene. The CDR3 is 15 amino acids. The CDR3 region has the DNA TGTGCCAGCAGCGTAGATGCCGGGGGGGGTTACGAGCAGTACTTC. It specifies CASSVDAGGGYEQYF.

A note on this clone: One junction end does not reproduce the germline sequence, and a read error may be involved. Written as DNA, the CDR3 is TGTGCCAGCGGTGAGACCCACTATAGCAATCAGCCCCAGCATTTT. Its protein is CASGETHYSNQPQHF. The genes are TRBV6-1 and TRBJ1-5; D call uncertain. There are 15 residues in the CDR3. From germline, CDR1 is MNHNS and CDR2 SASEGT.

The gene calls are TRBV6-6 and TRBJ1-5; 12 bases map to TRBD1. The CDR3 contains 14 residues. Germline CDR1 is MNHNY and CDR2 is SVGAGI (reference sequence). Trimming took 8 bases from V and 7 from J; bases not matched to a gene: 6. The CDR3 here is CASGTGGAGQPQHF. CDR3 DNA sequence: TGTGCCAGCGGGACAGGGGGCGCCGGACAGCCCCAGCATTTT.

The chain links TRBV13 to TRBJ1-1; D possibly corresponds to TRBD1 (6 bases). The germline V and J ends were trimmed by 0 bases and 10 bases, with 15 bases remaining between them. Germline CDR1 PRHDT, CDR2 FYEKMQ (reference sequence). This CDR3 region has 14 residues. CDR3: CASSLGGTPLGAFF. CDR3 in DNA: TGTGCCAGCAGCTTAGGGGGGACACCCCTGGGAGCTTTCTTT.